This T cell receptor (beta chain) was observed in a study of T-cell memory formation after mild COVID-19. TCRdb processed the 5' RACE reads anew with MiXCR; each CDR3 protein has one entry. The repertoire holds more than 350,000 distinct CDR3 sequences, approximately 16% seen once, with about 22% in the top ten. Study-level findings and limits: The main location of contracting CD4+ clones was CM and EM, and that of contracting CD8+ clones was EMRA.

The V and J ends lost 7 bases and 4 bases respectively, with 16 bases between them. The CDR3 totals 15 residues. This clonotype showed up just a few times. The antigen is unknown. This TCR was sampled from a man aged 18 to 30 who had mild COVID-19 (a few samples of this study predate the infection). Cell type and time point are not known. Sequenced input: PBMCs or a T cell subset sorted from them (not recorded which). The V and J genes are TRBV12-3 or TRBV12-4 and TRBJ2-2, with D perhaps TRBD1 or TRBD2 (6 bases each). The DNA of the CDR3 is TGTGCCAGCACCTCCCGGGGGCTGGGCACCGGGGAGCTGTTTTTT. This encodes CASTSRGLGTGELFF.